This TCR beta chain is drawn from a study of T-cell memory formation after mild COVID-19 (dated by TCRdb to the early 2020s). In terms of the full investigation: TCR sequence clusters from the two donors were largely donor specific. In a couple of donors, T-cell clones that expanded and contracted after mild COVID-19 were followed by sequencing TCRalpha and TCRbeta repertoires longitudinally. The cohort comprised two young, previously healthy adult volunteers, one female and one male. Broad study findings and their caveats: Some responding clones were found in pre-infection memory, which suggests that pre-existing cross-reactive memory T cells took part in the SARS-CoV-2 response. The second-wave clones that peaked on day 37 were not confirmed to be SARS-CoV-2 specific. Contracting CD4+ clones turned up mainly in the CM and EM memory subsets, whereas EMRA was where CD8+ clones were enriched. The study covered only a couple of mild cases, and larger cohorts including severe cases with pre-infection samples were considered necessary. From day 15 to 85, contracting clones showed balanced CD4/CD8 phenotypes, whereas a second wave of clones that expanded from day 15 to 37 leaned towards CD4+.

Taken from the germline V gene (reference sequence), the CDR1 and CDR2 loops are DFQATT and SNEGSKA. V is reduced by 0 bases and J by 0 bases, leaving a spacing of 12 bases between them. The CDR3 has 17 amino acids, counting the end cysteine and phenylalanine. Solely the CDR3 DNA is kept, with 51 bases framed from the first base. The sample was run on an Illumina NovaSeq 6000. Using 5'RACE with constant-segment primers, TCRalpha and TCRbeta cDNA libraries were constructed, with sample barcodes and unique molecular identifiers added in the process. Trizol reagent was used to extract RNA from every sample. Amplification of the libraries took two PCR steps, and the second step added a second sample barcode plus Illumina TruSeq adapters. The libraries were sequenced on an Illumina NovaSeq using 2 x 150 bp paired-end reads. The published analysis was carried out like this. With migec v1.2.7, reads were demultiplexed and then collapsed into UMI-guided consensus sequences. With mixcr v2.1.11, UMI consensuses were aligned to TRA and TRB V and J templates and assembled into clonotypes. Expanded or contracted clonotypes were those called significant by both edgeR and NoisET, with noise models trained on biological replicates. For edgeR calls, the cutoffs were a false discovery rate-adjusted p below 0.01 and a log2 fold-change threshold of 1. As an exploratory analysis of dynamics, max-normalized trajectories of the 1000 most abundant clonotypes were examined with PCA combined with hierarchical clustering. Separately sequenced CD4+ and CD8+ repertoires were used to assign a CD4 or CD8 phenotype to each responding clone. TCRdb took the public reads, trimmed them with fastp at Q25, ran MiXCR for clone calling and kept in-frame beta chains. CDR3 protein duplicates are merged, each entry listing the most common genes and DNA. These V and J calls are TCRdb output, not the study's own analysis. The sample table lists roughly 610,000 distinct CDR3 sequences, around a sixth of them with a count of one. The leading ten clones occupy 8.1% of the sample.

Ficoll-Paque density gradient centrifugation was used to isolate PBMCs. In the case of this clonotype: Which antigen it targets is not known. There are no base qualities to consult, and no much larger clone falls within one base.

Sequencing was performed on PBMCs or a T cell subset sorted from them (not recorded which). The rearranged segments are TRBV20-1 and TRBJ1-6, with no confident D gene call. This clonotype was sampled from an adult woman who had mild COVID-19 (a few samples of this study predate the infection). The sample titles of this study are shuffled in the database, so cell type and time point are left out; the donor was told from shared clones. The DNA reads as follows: TGCAGTGCTAGAGATGAAAGGGAGAGCTCCTATAATTCACCCCTCCACTTT. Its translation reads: CSARDERESSYNSPLHF.